This TCR beta chain derives from a study of vaccination and CD4 T cells after COVID-19. About the study: The cells in question were stimulated using overlapping spike peptides derived from SARS-CoV-2, HCoV-NL63, HCoV-OC43 and HCoV-229E. Controls used CEFX viral epitopes (positive), HIV-1 Nef peptides (negative), or no peptide. Overall study results and limits: Spike mono-reactivity was the property of 304 of 307 vaccine-specific clones in convalescent patients.

Trimming cost V 7 bases and J 0 bases, with 12 bases left between them. This CDR3 contains 14 residues. From germline, CDR1 is LNHDA and CDR2 SQIVND (reference sequence). CD4+ T cells that had been cultured provided DNA sequenced with the Oncomine TCR Beta short-read assay. Genomic DNA was extracted from cultured CD4+ T cells. TCRdb re-called the PCR reads through MiXCR, storing one row per CDR3 protein. The table lists more than 3,500 distinct CDR3 sequences, roughly 77% of them singletons. The treatment here: roughly 11-day PBMC culture with coronavirus spike peptide pools or control peptides (ViraFEST assay). In the case of this clonotype: Its antigen remains unidentified.

The rearrangement links TRBV19 to TRBJ1-1, with D tentatively TRBD1 (6 bases). This receptor was obtained from a human donor who had recovered from COVID-19. The sequenced material came from CD4+ T cells from blood, cultured in vitro. The DNA of the CDR3 is TGTGCCAGTAACAGGGCAGACTTGAACACTGAAGCTTTCTTT. The encoded protein is CASNRADLNTEAFF.